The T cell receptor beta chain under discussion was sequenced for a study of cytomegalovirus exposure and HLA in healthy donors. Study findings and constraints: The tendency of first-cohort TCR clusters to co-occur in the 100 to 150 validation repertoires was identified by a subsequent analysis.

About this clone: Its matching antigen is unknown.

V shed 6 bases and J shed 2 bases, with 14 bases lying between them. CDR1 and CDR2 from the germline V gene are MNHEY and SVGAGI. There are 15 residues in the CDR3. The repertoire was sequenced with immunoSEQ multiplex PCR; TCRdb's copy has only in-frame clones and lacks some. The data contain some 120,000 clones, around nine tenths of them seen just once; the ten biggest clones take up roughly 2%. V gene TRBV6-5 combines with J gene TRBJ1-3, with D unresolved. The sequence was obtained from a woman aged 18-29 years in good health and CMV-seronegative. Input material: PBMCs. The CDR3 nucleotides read TGTGCCAGCAGCGCCTTCCCCGCAGCTGGAAACACCATATATTTT. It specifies CASSAFPAAGNTIYF.